These 30 T cell receptor beta chains came from one sample sequenced in a study of cytomegalovirus exposure and HLA in healthy donors. PCR was performed using 60 Vbeta and 13 Jbeta primers. Only in-frame clones appear in the TCRdb table, and some are missing; sequencing was by immunoSEQ multiplex PCR. The sample has 150,000 or so clones, over 65% seen once. Material: PBMCs. The receptors originated from a woman between 40 and 50 years old in good health and CMV-seronegative.

This clone was seen a handful of times. The DNA of the CDR3 is TGTGCCAGCAGTGAAGCCTTGGGACAGGGGATCACTGAAGCTTTCTTT. It is translated as CASSEALGQGITEAFF. The J gene is TRBJ1-1, the V gene TRBV6-1; 10 bases map to TRBD1. CDR3 length: 16 residues. CDR1 and CDR2 from the germline V gene are MNHNS and SASEGT. V was pared by 0 bases and J by 4 bases, with 5 bases of the junction left unmatched.

The J gene is TRBJ1-1, the V gene TRBV21-1; the table names TRBD1, a call not compared with the DNA. TRBV21-1 is a pseudogene segment. The CDR3 spans 16 residues. The CDR3: CASSKNWAGENTEAFF. CDR3 DNA sequence: TGTGCCAGCAGCAAAAACTGGGCAGGGGAGAACACTGAAGCTTTCTTT.

The chain employs TRBV5-1 and TRBJ2-7; D ambiguous. Trimming pared 4 bases from V and 3 bases from J, leaving 20 bases between. Germline CDR1 SGHRS, CDR2 YFSETQ. The CDR3 is 16 residues long. CDR3 amino acids: CASSPSRGAPNYEQYF. The CDR3 DNA is TGCGCCAGCAGCCCGTCCCGTGGAGCACCGAACTACGAGCAGTACTTC.

The chain uses TRBV10-3 and TRBJ2-7, with D unresolved. This CDR3 has 13 residues. Trimming stripped 4 bases from V and 2 bases from J, with 9 bases between. The germline gives CDR1 ENHRY, CDR2 SYGVKD. The CDR3 nucleotides read TGTGCCATCAGTGCTGGGCCGACCTACGAGCAGTACTTC. It specifies CAISAGPTYEQYF.

This clone showed up just a few times. The chain employs TRBV6-1 and TRBJ1-1; no clear D. Per germline, CDR1 MNHNS and CDR2 SASEGT. The CDR3 covers 12 residues. With 8 bases removed from V and 3 bases from J, the gap between germline ends came to 10 bases. The CDR3 region has the DNA TGTGCCAGCTTCAGACGGGACACTGAAGCTTTCTTT. Translating it yields CASFRRDTEAFF.

The chain has TRBV27 and TRBJ1-2; D gene ambiguous. Per the germline V gene, CDR1 is MNHEY and CDR2 is SMNVEV (reference sequence). Trimming removed 5 bases from V and 8 bases from J, with 21 bases in between. This CDR3 contains 15 residues. CDR3 in amino acids: CASSPKGLFQRGYTF. CDR3 in DNA: TGTGCCAGCAGTCCAAAAGGCCTCTTTCAGCGAGGCTACACCTTC.

This clone was counted a single time. V is TRBV5-1 and J is TRBJ2-4; 13 bases are shared with TRBD2. J gave up 4 bases and V 4 bases, and 5 bases lay outside the gene matches. There are 16 residues in the CDR3. Germline assignment: CDR1 SGHRS and CDR2 YFSETQ. The CDR3 bases are TGCGCCAGCAGCATCGGGACTAGCGGGACTAAAAACATTCAGTACTTC. It encodes CASSIGTSGTKNIQYF.

The V gene is TRBV28, the J gene TRBJ1-2, with D maybe TRBD1 (5 bases). CDR1 and CDR2 from the germline V gene are MDHEN and SYDVKM. This CDR3 is built from 12 residues. The germline V and J ends were trimmed by 11 bases and 4 bases, with 14 bases remaining between them. The chain's CDR3 is CAGQAGSYGYTF. The CDR3 DNA is TGTGCCGGCCAAGCAGGGTCCTATGGCTACACCTTC.

This clone was recorded once. CDR3 residues: CAISDGPTGGNEQYF. The CDR3 DNA reads as TGTGCCATCAGTGACGGGCCGACAGGGGGAAACGAGCAGTACTTC. The chain has TRBV10-3 and TRBJ2-7; the match to TRBD1 covers 9 bases. The junction had 8 bases not matched to a gene; V was cut back by 3 bases and J by 5 bases. Germline V CDR1 and CDR2: ENHRY, SYGVKD. The CDR3 loop spans 15 amino acids.

The V call is TRBV7-9, the J call TRBJ2-3; TRBD2 matches at 9 bases. Looked up from germline, CDR1 is SEHNR and CDR2 is FQNEAQ (reference sequence). After removal of 4 bases from V and 5 bases from J, the junction contained 7 bases not matched to a gene. The CDR3 has 15 amino acids. CDR3 in amino acids: CASSSSGKGGDTQYF. CDR3 nucleotide sequence: TGTGCCAGCAGCTCTAGCGGGAAAGGAGGAGATACGCAGTATTTT.

V gene TRBV28 combines with J gene TRBJ2-7; TRBD1 is a possible D gene (5 bases). Germline V CDR1 and CDR2: MDHEN, SYDVKM. The CDR3 spans 18 residues. The V end was cut by 5 bases, the J end by 0 bases, with 23 bases between. Here the CDR3 DNA reads TGTGCCAGCAGTCCAGCCGTCTGGGGCAACGCCAGCTCCTACGAGCAGTACTTC. Protein product: CASSPAVWGNASSYEQYF.

V is TRBV10-3 and J is TRBJ1-2, with 9 bases identical to TRBD1. CDR1 ENHRY and CDR2 SYGVKD come from the germline V gene. This CDR3 spans 15 amino acids. V lost 2 bases, J lost 4 bases, and 5 bases stayed unmatched. The CDR3 here is CAISEGTGSAYGYTF. As DNA, the CDR3 is TGTGCCATCAGTGAGGGGACAGGGAGCGCCTATGGCTACACCTTC.

This clone has a handful of counts. The genes are TRBV6-1 and TRBJ1-5; 9 bases agree with TRBD1. CDR1 and CDR2 from the germline V gene are MNHNS and SASEGT. The V and J ends lost 3 bases and 3 bases, in that order; junction bases with no gene match: 3. This CDR3 comprises 15 residues. This CDR3 reads CASSEDRGPNQPQHF. CDR3 DNA: TGTGCCAGCAGTGAGGACAGGGGACCCAATCAGCCCCAGCATTTT.

The V gene is TRBV29-1, the J gene TRBJ1-4; the D gene is possibly TRBD1 (5 bases). Germline CDR1 SQVTM, CDR2 ANQGSEA. V lost 7 bases and J lost 4, with 13 bases in between. This CDR3 comprises 13 residues. The CDR3 loop reads CSAYRGFNEKLFF. CDR3 DNA: TGCAGCGCTTACCGGGGGTTTAATGAAAAACTGTTTTTT.

The rearrangement links TRBV7-8 to TRBJ1-5, with D possibly TRBD1 on 5 matching bases. CDR3 size: 15 residues. V was shortened by 7 bases and J by 5 bases, with 18 bases between the two germline ends. CDR1 is SGHVS and CDR2 is FQNEAQ in the germline V gene. The CDR3 loop reads CASTTRGGRDQPQHF. Here the CDR3 DNA reads TGTGCCAGCACCACCCGGGGGGGGAGGGATCAGCCCCAGCATTTT. Using reference TRBV7-8 and TRBJ1-5 for the parts outside the CDR3, the full variable domain is GAGVSQSPRYKVAKRGQDVALRCDPISGHVSLFWYQQALGQGPEFLTYFQNEAQLDKSGLPSDRFFAERPEGSVSTLKIQRTQQEDSAVYLCASTTRGGRDQPQHFGDGTRLSIL.

The chain has TRBV2 and TRBJ1-3; the D gene is possibly TRBD1 (5 bases). Germline V gene sequence: CDR1 SNHLY, CDR2 FYNNEI. V was trimmed by 6 bases and J by 2 bases, leaving 14 bases between them. CDR3 length: 15 amino acids. CDR3 amino acids: CASSHGAGTGNTIYF. The CDR3 DNA reads TGTGCCAGCAGCCATGGGGCAGGGACTGGAAACACCATATATTTT.

The gene calls are TRBV5-6 and TRBJ2-7; possible D gene TRBD2, 6 bases. This CDR3 is built from 15 residues. Germline loops: CDR1 SGHDT, CDR2 YYEEEE. V was cut by 1 base and J by 2 bases, with 13 bases left in between. The CDR3 DNA reads TGTGCCAGCAGCTTGACCGGGGGTTCCCCCTACGAGCAGTACTTC. This encodes CASSLTGGSPYEQYF. The whole variable domain, remainder taken from reference TRBV5-6 and TRBJ2-7, is DAGVTQSPTHLIKTRGQQVTLRCSPKSGHDTVSWYQQALGQGPQFIFQYYEEEERQRGNFPDRFSGHQFPNYSSELNVNALLLGDSALYLCASSLTGGSPYEQYFGPGTRLTVT.

Only one count was recorded for this clone. The chain couples TRBV2 to TRBJ1-5; D is perhaps TRBD1 (5 bases). The CDR3 runs to 14 residues. Germline V gives CDR1 SNHLY, CDR2 FYNNEI. Trimming removed 6 bases at V and 5 bases at J, with 14 bases between. The CDR3 spells CASRGGTFDQPQHF. As DNA, the CDR3 is TGTGCCAGCAGGGGCGGGACTTTTGATCAGCCCCAGCATTTT.

The rearrangement joins TRBV10-3 to TRBJ1-1; no clear D gene. The CDR3 spans 14 residues. Germline V gene lookup returns CDR1 ENHRY and CDR2 SYGVKD. Trimming removed 3 bases at V and 1 base at J, with 9 bases between. CDR3 residues: CAISERQENTEAFF. The CDR3 DNA is TGTGCCATCAGTGAAAGGCAGGAGAACACTGAAGCTTTCTTT.

This chain joins TRBV7-6 and TRBJ1-2; 8 bases align to TRBD1. Germline V gene lookup returns CDR1 SGHVS and CDR2 FNYEAQ. The CDR3 totals 16 residues. V lost 5 bases to trimming and J lost 2 bases; unmatched junction nucleotides: 10. For the CDR3, the DNA is TGTGCCAGCAGCCGAAACGGACAGGGTCCCAACTATGGCTACACCTTC. Its protein product is CASSRNGQGPNYGYTF.

V is TRBV5-4 and J is TRBJ2-3; TRBD1 agrees at 9 bases. The CDR3 totals 17 residues. The V and J ends lost 4 bases and 4 bases, in that order; junction bases with no gene match: 13. Germline V CDR1 and CDR2: SGHNT, YYREEE (reference sequence). DNA for the CDR3: TGTGCCAGCAGCCAACTGTGGGCAGGACAGGGGTCAGATACGCAGTATTTT. Encoded protein: CASSQLWAGQGSDTQYF.

The chain combines TRBV27 with TRBJ1-1; D is uncertain. The length of the CDR3 is 14 residues. The germline gives CDR1 MNHEY, CDR2 SMNVEV (reference sequence). V lost 5 bases and J lost 6, with 16 bases in between. The CDR3 DNA sequence: TGTGCCAGCAGTCCCTCCTCCAGTATCCCTGAAGCTTTCTTT. It translates to CASSPSSSIPEAFF.

This clone was detected only a few times. The chain links TRBV4-1 to TRBJ1-6, with D perhaps matching TRBD1 (6 bases). CDR1 is MGHRA and CDR2 is YSYEKL in the germline V gene. The CDR3 covers 13 residues. With 4 bases removed from V and 9 bases from J, the gap between germline ends came to 10 bases. The DNA for the CDR3 is TGCGCCAGCAGCCTACAGGGCTTTTCACCCCTCCACTTT. The encoded protein is CASSLQGFSPLHF.

The chain couples TRBV4-1 to TRBJ2-7, with 11 nucleotides matching TRBD2. Germline assignment: CDR1 MGHRA and CDR2 YSYEKL. Trimming took 0 bases from V and 3 from J; bases not matched to a gene: 16. The CDR3 consists of 20 residues. CDR3 amino acids: CASSQDLGLAGGSGNYEQYF. Written as DNA, the CDR3 is TGCGCCAGCAGCCAAGATCTGGGGCTAGCGGGAGGTTCAGGAAACTACGAGCAGTACTTC.

The chain employs TRBV5-1 and TRBJ2-5; 12 bases are shared with TRBD2. Germline loops: CDR1 SGHRS, CDR2 YFSETQ. The CDR3 has 15 residues. The ends lost 9 bases at V and 1 base at J; junction bases unmatched: 7. For the CDR3, the DNA is TGCGCCAACGGTCGGACTAGCGGGGTCCAAGAGACCCAGTACTTC. Translating gives CANGRTSGVQETQYF.

A remark on this clone: Other DNA sequences in the sample encode the same CDR3. This chain links TRBV9 with TRBJ1-5, with D tentatively TRBD1 (6 bases). Between the trimmed V and J ends, which lost 0 bases and 7 bases, there was a span of 14 bases. The V gene's germline CDR1 is SGDLS and CDR2 YYNGEE. The CDR3 has 15 residues. The CDR3 sequence: CASSVAPDRHQPQHF. The CDR3 DNA reads TGTGCCAGCAGCGTAGCCCCTGACAGGCACCAGCCCCAGCATTTT.

The CDR3 sequence is CASSSFSGGGSTDTQYF. The CDR3 coding sequence is TGCGCCAGCAGCTCCTTTAGCGGGGGGGGTAGCACAGATACGCAGTATTTT. The chain recombines TRBV5-1 with TRBJ2-3; TRBD2 matches 11 bases. V lost 3 bases to trimming and J lost 0 bases; unmatched junction nucleotides: 6. This CDR3 comprises 17 residues. Germline assignment: CDR1 SGHRS and CDR2 YFSETQ.

CDR3 nucleotides: TGTGCCAGCTCGGATTCTGGGCTTCAGCCCCAGCATTTT. It is translated as CASSDSGLQPQHF. The genes are TRBV7-9 and TRBJ1-5; no firm D call. CDR3 length: 13 residues. CDR1 and CDR2 (germline): SEHNR, FQNEAQ (reference sequence). V shed 8 bases and J shed 6 bases, with 14 bases lying between them. The entire variable domain, with the rest obtained from reference TRBV7-9 and TRBJ1-5, is as follows: DTGVSQNPRHKITKRGQNVTFRCDPISEHNRLYWYRQTLGQGPEFLTYFQNEAQLEKSRLLSDRFSAERPKGSFSTLEIQRTEQGDSAMYLCASSDSGLQPQHFGDGTRLSIL.

The chain links TRBV6-1 to TRBJ2-3, with D maybe TRBD1 (5 bases). CDR1 MNHNS and CDR2 SASEGT come from the germline V gene. The CDR3 consists of 15 residues. Trimming pared 5 bases from V and 2 bases from J, leaving 14 bases between. As DNA, the CDR3 is TGTGCCAGCAGTCCCTCGACAGATTCCACAGATACGCAGTATTTT. This encodes CASSPSTDSTDTQYF.

This chain connects TRBV4-2 to TRBJ1-1, with no clear D. Germline-derived CDR1 and CDR2 are LGHNA and YNFKEQ. V gave up 4 bases and J gave up 4 bases, with 7 bases separating them. There are 12 residues in the CDR3. CDR3 sequence (DNA): TGTGCCAGCAGCCGCGCTGGCACTGAAGCTTTCTTT. Translating gives CASSRAGTEAFF.